This T cell receptor (beta chain) was sequenced during a study of T cell changes during pregnancy in multiple sclerosis. Here immunoSEQ multiplex PCR was the method, and the copy in TCRdb shows in-frame clones only, minus some. The table records 25,000 to 30,000 clones, more than 80% of them present only once. CDR1 is LGHNA and CDR2 is YSLEER in the germline V gene. The CDR3 runs 13 residues. This clone was observed a handful of times. Sequenced material: CD4+ T cells from peripheral blood mononuclear cells, taken in the first trimester of pregnancy. The chain uses TRBV4-3 and TRBJ1-6; D ambiguous. This clonotype was obtained from a female donor with multiple sclerosis, enrolled in a pregnancy study. Here the CDR3 reads CAPLTRGNSPLHF. CDR3 coding DNA: TGCGCGCCACTGACACGTGGGAATTCACCCCTCCACTTT.